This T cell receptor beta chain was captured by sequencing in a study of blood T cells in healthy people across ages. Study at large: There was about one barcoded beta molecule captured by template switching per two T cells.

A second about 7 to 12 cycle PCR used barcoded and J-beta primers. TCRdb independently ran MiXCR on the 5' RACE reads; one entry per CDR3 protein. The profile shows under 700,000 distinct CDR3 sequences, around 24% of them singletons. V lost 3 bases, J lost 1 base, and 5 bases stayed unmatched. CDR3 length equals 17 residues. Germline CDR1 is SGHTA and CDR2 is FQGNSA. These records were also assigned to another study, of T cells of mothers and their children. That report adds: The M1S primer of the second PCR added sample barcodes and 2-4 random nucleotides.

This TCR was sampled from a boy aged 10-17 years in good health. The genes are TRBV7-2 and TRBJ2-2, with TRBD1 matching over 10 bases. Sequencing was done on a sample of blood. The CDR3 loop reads CASSFSRDRGNTGELFF. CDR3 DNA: TGTGCCAGCAGCTTTTCCCGGGACAGGGGGAACACCGGGGAGCTGTTTTTT.